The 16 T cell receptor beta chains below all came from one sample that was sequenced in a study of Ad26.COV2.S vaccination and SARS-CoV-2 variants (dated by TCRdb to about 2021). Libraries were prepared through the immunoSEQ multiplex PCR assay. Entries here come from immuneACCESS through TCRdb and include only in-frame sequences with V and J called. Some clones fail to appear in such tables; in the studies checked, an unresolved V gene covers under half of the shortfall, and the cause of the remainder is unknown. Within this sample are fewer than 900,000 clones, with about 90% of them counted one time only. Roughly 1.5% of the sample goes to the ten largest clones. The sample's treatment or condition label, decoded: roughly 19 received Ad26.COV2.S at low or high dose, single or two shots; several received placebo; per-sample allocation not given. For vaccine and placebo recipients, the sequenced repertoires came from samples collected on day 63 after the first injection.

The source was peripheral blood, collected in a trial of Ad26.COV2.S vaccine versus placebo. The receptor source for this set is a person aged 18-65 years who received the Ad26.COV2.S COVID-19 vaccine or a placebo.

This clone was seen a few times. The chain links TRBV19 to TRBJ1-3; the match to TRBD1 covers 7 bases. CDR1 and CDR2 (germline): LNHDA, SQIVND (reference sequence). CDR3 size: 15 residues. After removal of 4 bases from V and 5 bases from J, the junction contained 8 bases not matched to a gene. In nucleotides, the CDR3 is TGTGCCAGTAGTACCCCGACAGGGACAAGAAACACCATATATTTT. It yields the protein CASSTPTGTRNTIYF.

The CDR3 DNA reads as TGTGCCACCAGCAGAGACAGGGACGGGTCACCCCTCCACTTT. It specifies CATSRDRDGSPLHF. The genes are TRBV15 and TRBJ1-6, with TRBD1 as a possible D gene (5 bases). Trimming took 0 bases from V and 10 from J, leaving 10 bases between them. Germline V lookup: CDR1 LNHNV, CDR2 YYDKDF (reference sequence). The CDR3 is made up of 14 amino acids.

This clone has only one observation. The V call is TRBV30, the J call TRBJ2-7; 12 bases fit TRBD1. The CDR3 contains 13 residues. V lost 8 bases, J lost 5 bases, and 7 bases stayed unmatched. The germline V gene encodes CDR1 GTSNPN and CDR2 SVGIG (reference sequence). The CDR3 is CALTGTGGHEQYF. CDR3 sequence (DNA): TGTGCCCTTACCGGGACAGGGGGCCACGAGCAGTACTTC.

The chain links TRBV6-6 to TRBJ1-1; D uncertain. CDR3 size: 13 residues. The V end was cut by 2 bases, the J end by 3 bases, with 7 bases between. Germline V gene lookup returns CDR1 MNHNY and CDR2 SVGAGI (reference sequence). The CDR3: CASSYIADTEAFF. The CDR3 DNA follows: TGTGCCAGCAGTTACATAGCGGACACTGAAGCTTTCTTT.

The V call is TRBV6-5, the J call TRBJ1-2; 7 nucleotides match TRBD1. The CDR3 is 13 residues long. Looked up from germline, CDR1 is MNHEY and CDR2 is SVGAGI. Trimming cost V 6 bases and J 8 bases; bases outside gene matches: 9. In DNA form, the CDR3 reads TGTGCCAGCAGGGGGACAGACCCTTTCGGCTACACCTTC. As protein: CASRGTDPFGYTF.

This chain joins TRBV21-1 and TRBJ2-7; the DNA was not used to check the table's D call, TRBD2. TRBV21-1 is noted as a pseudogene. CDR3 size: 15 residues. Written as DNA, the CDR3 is TGTGCCAGCAGCAAAGTTCGGGAGGGGGCAAGGGAGCAGTACTTC. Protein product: CASSKVREGAREQYF.

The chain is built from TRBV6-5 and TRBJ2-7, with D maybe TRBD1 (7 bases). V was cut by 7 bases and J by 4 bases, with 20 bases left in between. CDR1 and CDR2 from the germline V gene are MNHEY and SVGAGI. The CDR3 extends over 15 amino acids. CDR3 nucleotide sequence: TGTGCCAGCATTCATATGGGGGGACAGTTGTACGAGCAGTACTTC. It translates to CASIHMGGQLYEQYF.

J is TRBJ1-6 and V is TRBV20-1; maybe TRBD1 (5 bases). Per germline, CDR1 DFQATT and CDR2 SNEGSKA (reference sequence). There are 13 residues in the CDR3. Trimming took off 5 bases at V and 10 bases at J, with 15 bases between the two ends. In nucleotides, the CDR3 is TGCAGTGCTGGTGTACAGGCCCCCTCACCCCTCCACTTT. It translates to CSAGVQAPSPLHF.

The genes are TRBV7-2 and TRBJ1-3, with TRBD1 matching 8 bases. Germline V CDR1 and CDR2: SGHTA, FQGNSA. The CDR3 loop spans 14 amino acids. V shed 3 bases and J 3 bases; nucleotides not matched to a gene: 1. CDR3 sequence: CASSLGQVGNTIYF. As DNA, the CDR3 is TGTGCCAGCAGCTTGGGACAGGTTGGAAACACCATATATTTT.

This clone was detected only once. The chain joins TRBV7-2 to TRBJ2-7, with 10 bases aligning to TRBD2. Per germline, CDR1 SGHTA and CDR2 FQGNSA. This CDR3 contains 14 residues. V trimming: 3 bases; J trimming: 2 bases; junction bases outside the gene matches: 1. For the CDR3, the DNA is TGTGCCAGCAGCTTTAGCGGGGGGCCCTACGAGCAGTACTTC. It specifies CASSFSGGPYEQYF.

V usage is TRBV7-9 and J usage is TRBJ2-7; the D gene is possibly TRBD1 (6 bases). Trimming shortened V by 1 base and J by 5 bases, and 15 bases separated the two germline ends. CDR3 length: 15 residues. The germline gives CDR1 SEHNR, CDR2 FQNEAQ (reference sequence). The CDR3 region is CASSLDREGRHEQYF. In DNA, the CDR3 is TGTGCCAGCAGCTTAGACAGGGAAGGACGCCACGAGCAGTACTTC.

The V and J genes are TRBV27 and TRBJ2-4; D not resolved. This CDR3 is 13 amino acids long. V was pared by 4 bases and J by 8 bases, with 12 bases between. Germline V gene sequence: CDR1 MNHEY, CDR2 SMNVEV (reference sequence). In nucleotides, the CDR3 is TGTGCCAGCAGTTCCGTCCCAAAGGACATTCAGTACTTC. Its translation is CASSSVPKDIQYF.

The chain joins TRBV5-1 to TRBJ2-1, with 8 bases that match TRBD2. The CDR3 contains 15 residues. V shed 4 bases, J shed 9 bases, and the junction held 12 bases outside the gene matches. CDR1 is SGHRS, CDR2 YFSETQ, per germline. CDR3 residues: CASSRTSGLSGEQFF. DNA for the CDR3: TGCGCCAGCAGCCGAACTAGCGGCTTGTCGGGTGAGCAGTTCTTC.

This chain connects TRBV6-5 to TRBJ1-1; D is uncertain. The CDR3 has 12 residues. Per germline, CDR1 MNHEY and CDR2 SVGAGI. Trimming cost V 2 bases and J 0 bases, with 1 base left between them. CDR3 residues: CASSYMNTEAFF. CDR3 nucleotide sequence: TGTGCCAGCAGTTACATGAACACTGAAGCTTTCTTT.

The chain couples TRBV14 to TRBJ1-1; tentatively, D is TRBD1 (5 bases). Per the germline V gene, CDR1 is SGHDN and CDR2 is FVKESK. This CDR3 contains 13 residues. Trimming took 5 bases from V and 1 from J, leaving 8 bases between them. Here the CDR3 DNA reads TGTGCCAGCAGCGAGGGGAGGAACACTGAAGCTTTCTTT. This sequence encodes CASSEGRNTEAFF.

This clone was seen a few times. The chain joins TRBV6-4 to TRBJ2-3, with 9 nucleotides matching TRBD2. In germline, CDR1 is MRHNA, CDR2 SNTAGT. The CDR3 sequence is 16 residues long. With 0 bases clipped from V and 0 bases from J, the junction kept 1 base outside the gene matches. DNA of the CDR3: TGTGCCAGCAGTGACTCGGCGGGAGGGAGCACAGATACGCAGTATTTT. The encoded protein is CASSDSAGGSTDTQYF.